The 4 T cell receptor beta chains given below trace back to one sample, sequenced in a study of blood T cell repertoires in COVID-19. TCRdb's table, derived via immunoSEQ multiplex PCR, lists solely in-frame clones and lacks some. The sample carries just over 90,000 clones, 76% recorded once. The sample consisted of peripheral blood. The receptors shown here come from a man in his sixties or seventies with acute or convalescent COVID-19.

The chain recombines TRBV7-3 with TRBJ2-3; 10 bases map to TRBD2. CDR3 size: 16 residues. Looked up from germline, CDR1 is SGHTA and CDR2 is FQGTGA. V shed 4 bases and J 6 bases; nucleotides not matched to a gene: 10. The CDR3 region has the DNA TGTGCCAGCAGCTCCCACCTTAGCGGGGGGCTGGATACGCAGTATTTT. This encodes CASSSHLSGGLDTQYF. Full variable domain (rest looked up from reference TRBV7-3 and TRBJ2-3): GAGVSQTPSNKVTEKGKYVELRCDPISGHTALYWYRQSLGQGPEFLIYFQGTGAADDSGLPNDRFFAVRPEGSVSTLKIQRTERGDSAVYLCASSSHLSGGLDTQYFGPGTRLTVL.

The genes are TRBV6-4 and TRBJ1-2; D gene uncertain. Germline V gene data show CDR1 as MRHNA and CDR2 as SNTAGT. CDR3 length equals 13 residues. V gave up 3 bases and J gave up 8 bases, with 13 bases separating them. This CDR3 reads CASSDHGPGGYTF. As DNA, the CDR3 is TGTGCCAGCAGTGATCATGGTCCGGGAGGCTACACCTTC.

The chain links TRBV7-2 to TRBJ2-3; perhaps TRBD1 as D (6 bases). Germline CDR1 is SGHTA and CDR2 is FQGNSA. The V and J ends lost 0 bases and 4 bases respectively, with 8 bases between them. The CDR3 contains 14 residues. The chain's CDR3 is CASSLAGAADTQYF. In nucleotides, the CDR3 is TGTGCCAGCAGCTTAGCGGGGGCGGCAGATACGCAGTATTTT.

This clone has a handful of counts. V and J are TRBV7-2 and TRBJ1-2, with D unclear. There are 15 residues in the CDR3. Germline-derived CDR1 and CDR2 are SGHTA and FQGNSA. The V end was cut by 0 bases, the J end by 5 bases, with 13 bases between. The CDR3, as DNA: TGTGCCAGCAGCTTAGCAATTAAGGAGAAGTATGGCTACACCTTC. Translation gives CASSLAIKEKYGYTF.